The source of this T cell receptor beta chain is a study of a mutant IDH1 vaccine in newly diagnosed glioma. In the study overall: Vaccines were first given 4-6 weeks after radiotherapy alone, or with temozolomide cycles. Beforehand, treatment had been radiotherapy, temozolomide, or both; the majority received both. Held at week 35, visit V12 was the safety follow-up, and visit V13 followed at week 47.

As regards this clone: Its antigen remains unidentified.

TCRdb keeps only in-frame clones here, not all; method: immunoSEQ multiplex PCR. The sample lists tens of thousands of clones, 75% to 90% occurring once. Germline loops: CDR1 GTSNPN, CDR2 SVGIG (reference sequence). The length of the CDR3 is 15 residues. The junction had 7 bases not matched to a gene; V was cut back by 1 base and J by 4 bases. The time point is: week 35, safety follow-up. In the vaccine, a single dose held 300 ug of the mutant IDH1 20-mer peptide, along with topical imiquimod. The study enrolled donors with new WHO grade 3 or 4 IDH1-mutant, ATRX-lost astrocytomas. The sequence was collected from a man aged 40-49 years with glioma. Sequencing was performed on PBMCs, taken from a glioma patient whose treatment included an IDH1 peptide vaccine. This chain uses TRBV30 with TRBJ1-5, with 7 bases aligning to TRBD1. CDR3 nucleotides: TGTGCCTGGAGTGCCCACAGGGGAGGAAATCAGCCCCAGCATTTT. It translates to CAWSAHRGGNQPQHF.